Each of the 14 T cell receptor beta chains below was sequenced from the same sample in a study of cytomegalovirus exposure and HLA in healthy donors. The PCR made use of 60 Vbeta and 13 Jbeta primers. The repertoire was sequenced with immunoSEQ multiplex PCR; TCRdb's copy has only in-frame clones and lacks some. Here the sample spans tens of thousands of clones, 55% to 75% being singletons. Sequenced: PBMCs. The receptors stem from a man aged 50 or older in good health and CMV-seropositive.

This clone was found a few times. V is TRBV28 and J is TRBJ2-1, with D unresolved. Germline V gives CDR1 MDHEN, CDR2 SYDVKM. The V and J ends lost 3 bases and 4 bases respectively, with 4 bases between them. This CDR3 region has 12 residues. The CDR3 here is CASSFSYNEQFF. The CDR3 DNA reads as TGTGCCAGCAGTTTTTCGTACAATGAGCAGTTCTTC.

The chain is built from TRBV2 and TRBJ1-1; D call uncertain. This CDR3 is built from 13 residues. Germline V CDR1 and CDR2: SNHLY, FYNNEI. Deletions cut 5 bases from V and 3 bases from J, with 10 bases between. This CDR3 reads CASSSDTHTEAFF. The CDR3 DNA follows: TGTGCCAGCAGTTCCGACACTCACACTGAAGCTTTCTTT. Full variable domain (remainder filled in from reference TRBV2 and TRBJ1-1): EPEVTQTPSHQVTQMGQEVILRCVPISNHLYFYWYRQILGQKVEFLVSFYNNEISEKSEIFDDQFSVERPDGSNFTLKIRSTKLEDSAMYFCASSSDTHTEAFFGQGTRLTVV.

The gene calls are TRBV4-2 and TRBJ2-3; 11 bases fit TRBD2. This CDR3 comprises 16 residues. Germline V gene sequence: CDR1 LGHNA, CDR2 YNFKEQ. Trimming at V came to 3 bases and at J to 3 bases, leaving 5 bases not matched to a gene. The CDR3 DNA follows: TGTGCCAGCAGCCAGTTAGCGGGGGGGAATACAGATACGCAGTATTTT. This translates into CASSQLAGGNTDTQYF.

The chain joins TRBV5-1 to TRBJ1-6; D not certain. V dropped 0 bases and J dropped 9 bases, with 13 bases sitting between them. The length of the CDR3 is 15 residues. In germline, CDR1 is SGHRS, CDR2 YFSETQ. The CDR3 bases are TGCGCCAGCAGCTTGGCCGGGGATCCCTTTTCACCCCTCCACTTT. Translated, it gives CASSLAGDPFSPLHF.

The rearrangement links TRBV2 to TRBJ2-7; tentatively, D is TRBD1 (6 bases). Germline V gene data show CDR1 as SNHLY and CDR2 as FYNNEI. Trimming shortened V by 6 bases and J by 3 bases, and 6 bases separated the two germline ends. The CDR3 loop spans 11 amino acids. This chain's CDR3 is CASRQGYEQYF. CDR3 nucleotides: TGTGCCAGCAGACAGGGCTACGAGCAGTACTTC.

The chain links TRBV18 to TRBJ1-2, with 9 bases lining up with TRBD1. CDR3 length equals 14 residues. Losses at the gene ends were 3 bases for V and 5 bases for J; bases not matched to a gene: 4. In germline, CDR1 is KGHSH, CDR2 LQKENI. CDR3 residues: CASSPDRGVYGYTF. DNA of the CDR3: TGTGCCAGCTCACCTGACAGGGGGGTGTATGGCTACACCTTC.

The genes are TRBV19 and TRBJ1-1; D remains ambiguous. CDR3 size: 12 residues. Trimming cost V 4 bases and J 5 bases, with 8 bases left between them. Germline V gene data show CDR1 as LNHDA and CDR2 as SQIVND (reference sequence). The CDR3 region has the DNA TGTGCCAGTAGTAGTATTGCGACTGAAGCTTTCTTT. It is translated as CASSSIATEAFF. Variable domain in full (rest from reference TRBV19 and TRBJ1-1): DGGITQSPKYLFRKEGQNVTLSCEQNLNHDAMYWYRQDPGQGLRLIYYSQIVNDFQKGDIAEGYSVSREKKESFPLTVTSAQKNPTAFYLCASSSIATEAFFGQGTRLTVV.

This chain connects TRBV27 to TRBJ2-2, with TRBD1 matching 7 bases. This CDR3 comprises 15 residues. V was clipped by 3 bases and J by 3 bases; unmatched bases: 4. Germline V gene data show CDR1 as MNHEY and CDR2 as SMNVEV (reference sequence). The CDR3 bases are TGTGCCAGCAGTTTCCGACAGGGATACACCGGGGAGCTGTTTTTT. Amino acid sequence: CASSFRQGYTGELFF.

This rearrangement joins TRBV11-3 to TRBJ1-2; the D gene is possibly TRBD1 (5 bases). V dropped 5 bases and J dropped 6 bases, with 16 bases sitting between them. The CDR3 is made up of 14 amino acids. CDR1 is SGHNT, CDR2 YENEEA, per germline. The DNA of the CDR3 is TGTGCCAGCAGCCCAAGACAGTGGGGGGATGGCTACACCTTC. Its translation: CASSPRQWGDGYTF.

This clone showed up just once. V is TRBV2 and J is TRBJ2-7; 7 bases are shared with TRBD2. V was pared by 2 bases and J by 6 bases, with 7 bases of the junction left unmatched. The germline gives CDR1 SNHLY, CDR2 FYNNEI. The CDR3 totals 14 residues. CDR3 DNA sequence: TGTGCCAGCAGTGAATTCGGGGGAGGGGTCGAGCAGTACTTC. Its translation is CASSEFGGGVEQYF.

The chain uses TRBV7-2 and TRBJ1-5; the D is unclear. CDR1 SGHTA and CDR2 FQGNSA come from the germline V gene. Trimming shortened V by 6 bases and J by 3 bases, and 6 bases separated the two germline ends. This CDR3 has 12 residues. The CDR3, as DNA: TGTGCCAGCAGACAAACCAATCAGCCCCAGCATTTT. Its translation: CASRQTNQPQHF. The whole variable domain, filled in from reference TRBV7-2 and TRBJ1-5, reads GAGVSQSPSNKVTEKGKDVELRCDPISGHTALYWYRQSLGQGLEFLIYFQGNSAPDKSGLPSDRFSAERTGGSVSTLTIQRTQQEDSAVYLCASRQTNQPQHFGDGTRLSIL.

The chain couples TRBV6-1 to TRBJ2-1; 9 bases match TRBD2. CDR3 size: 15 residues. Germline V lookup: CDR1 MNHNS, CDR2 SASEGT. Trimming at V came to 2 bases and at J to 5 bases, leaving 4 bases not matched to a gene. The CDR3 region is CASSEMLAGNNEQFF. CDR3 sequence (DNA): TGTGCCAGCAGTGAAATGCTAGCGGGGAACAATGAGCAGTTCTTC.

This clone was detected a few times. The V gene is TRBV5-1, the J gene TRBJ2-3; 7 bases line up with TRBD1. CDR1 SGHRS and CDR2 YFSETQ come from the germline V gene. Unmatched junction bases numbered 3, after V lost 4 bases and J lost 1 base. This CDR3 contains 14 residues. DNA of the CDR3: TGCGCCAGCAGCGTCACAGGGGGCACAGATACGCAGTATTTT. Translated, it gives CASSVTGGTDTQYF. The full variable domain, its missing parts supplied by reference TRBV5-1 and TRBJ2-3, is KAGVTQTPRYLIKTRGQQVTLSCSPISGHRSVSWYQQTPGQGLQFLFEYFSETQRNKGNFPGRFSGRQFSNSRSEMNVSTLELGDSALYLCASSVTGGTDTQYFGPGTRLTVL.

The rearrangement links TRBV5-1 to TRBJ2-7; no definite D call. Germline V gene lookup returns CDR1 SGHRS and CDR2 YFSETQ. The CDR3 runs 13 residues. Between the trimmed V and J ends, which lost 0 bases and 3 bases, there was a span of 7 bases. CDR3 nucleotide sequence: TGCGCCAGCAGCTTGGGTGGCAACTACGAGCAGTACTTC. This codes for CASSLGGNYEQYF. The variable domain in full, completed from reference TRBV5-1 and TRBJ2-7, reads KAGVTQTPRYLIKTRGQQVTLSCSPISGHRSVSWYQQTPGQGLQFLFEYFSETQRNKGNFPGRFSGRQFSNSRSEMNVSTLELGDSALYLCASSLGGNYEQYFGPGTRLTVT.